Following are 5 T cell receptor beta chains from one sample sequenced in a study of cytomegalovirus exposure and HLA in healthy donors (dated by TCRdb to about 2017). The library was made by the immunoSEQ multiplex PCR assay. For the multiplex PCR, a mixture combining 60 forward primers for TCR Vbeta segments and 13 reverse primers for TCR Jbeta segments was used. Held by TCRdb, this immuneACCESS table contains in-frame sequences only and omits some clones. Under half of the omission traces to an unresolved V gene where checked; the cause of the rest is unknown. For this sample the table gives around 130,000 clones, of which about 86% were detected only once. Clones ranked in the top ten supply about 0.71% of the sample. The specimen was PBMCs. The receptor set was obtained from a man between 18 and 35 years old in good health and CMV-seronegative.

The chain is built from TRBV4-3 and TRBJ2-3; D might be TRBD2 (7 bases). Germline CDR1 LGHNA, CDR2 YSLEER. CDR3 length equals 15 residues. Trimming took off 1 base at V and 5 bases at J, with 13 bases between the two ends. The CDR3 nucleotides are TGCGCCAGCAGCCAAGTGGGGGGGCCCGGAGATACGCAGTATTTT. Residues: CASSQVGGPGDTQYF.

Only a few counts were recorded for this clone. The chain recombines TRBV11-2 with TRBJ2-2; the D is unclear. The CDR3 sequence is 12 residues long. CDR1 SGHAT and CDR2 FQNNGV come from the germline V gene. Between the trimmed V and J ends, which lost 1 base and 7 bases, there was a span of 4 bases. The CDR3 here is CASSLVNGELFF. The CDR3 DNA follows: TGTGCCAGCAGCTTAGTTAACGGGGAGCTGTTTTTT.

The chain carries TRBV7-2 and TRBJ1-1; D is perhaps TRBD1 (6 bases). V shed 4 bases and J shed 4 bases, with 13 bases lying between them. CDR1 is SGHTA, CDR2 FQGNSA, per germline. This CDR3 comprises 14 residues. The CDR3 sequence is CASSYSVGATEAFF. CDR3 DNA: TGTGCCAGCAGCTATAGTGTGGGGGCCACTGAAGCTTTCTTT. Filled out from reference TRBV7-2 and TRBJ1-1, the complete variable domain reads GAGVSQSPSNKVTEKGKDVELRCDPISGHTALYWYRQSLGQGLEFLIYFQGNSAPDKSGLPSDRFSAERTGGSVSTLTIQRTQQEDSAVYLCASSYSVGATEAFFGQGTRLTVV.

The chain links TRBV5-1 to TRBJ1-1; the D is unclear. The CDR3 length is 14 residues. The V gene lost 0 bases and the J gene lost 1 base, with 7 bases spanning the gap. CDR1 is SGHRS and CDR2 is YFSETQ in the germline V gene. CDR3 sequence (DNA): TGCGCCAGCAGCTTGGCGGCAGGGAACACTGAAGCTTTCTTT. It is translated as CASSLAAGNTEAFF.

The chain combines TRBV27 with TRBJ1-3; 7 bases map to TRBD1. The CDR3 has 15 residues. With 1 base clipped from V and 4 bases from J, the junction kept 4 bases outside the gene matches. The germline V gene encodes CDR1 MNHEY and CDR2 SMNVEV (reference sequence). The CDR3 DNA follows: TGTGCCAGCAGTTTATGGGGACAGATCGGAAACACCATATATTTT. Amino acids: CASSLWGQIGNTIYF.